This TCR beta chain is drawn from a study of T cell clonotyping in hematopoietic cell transplantation. This table comes from immunoSEQ multiplex PCR, and its TCRdb copy is limited to in-frame clones, with some not included. There are roughly 5,000 clones in the sample; roughly nine tenths occur only once, and approximately 24% lies in the top ten. Here the sequenced sample was peripheral blood mononuclear cells, taken 100 days after allogeneic stem cell transplant. The receptor's source is a male patient aged 70 to 80 who had an allogeneic stem cell transplant from an unrelated donor, so T cells may come from the graft donor. Some clones in this sample may be carry-over from other donors' samples.

CDR3 region: CASSLVLSSYEQYF. Here the CDR3 DNA reads TGTGCCAGCAGCTTGGTACTCAGCTCCTACGAGCAGTACTTC. V is TRBV5-6 and J is TRBJ2-7, with no clear D. The V and J ends lost 0 bases and 0 bases respectively, with 7 bases between them. Germline CDR1 reads SGHDT; CDR2 reads YYEEEE. The CDR3 length is 14 residues.